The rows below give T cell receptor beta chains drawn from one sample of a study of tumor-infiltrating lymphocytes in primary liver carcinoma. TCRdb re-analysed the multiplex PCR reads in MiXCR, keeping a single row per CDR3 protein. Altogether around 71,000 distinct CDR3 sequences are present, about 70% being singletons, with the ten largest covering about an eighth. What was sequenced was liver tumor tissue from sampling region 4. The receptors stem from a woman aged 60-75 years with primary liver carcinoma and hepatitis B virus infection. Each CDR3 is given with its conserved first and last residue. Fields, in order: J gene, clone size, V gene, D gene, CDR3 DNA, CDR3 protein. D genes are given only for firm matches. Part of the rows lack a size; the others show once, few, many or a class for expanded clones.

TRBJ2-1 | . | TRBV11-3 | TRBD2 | TGTACCAGCAGCTTAGGGACTAGCGTGAGTATGGAGCAGTTCTTC | CTSSLGTSVSMEQFF
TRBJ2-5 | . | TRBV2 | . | TGTGCCAGCAGCGAGAGTGCAGGGCGGGGAGAGACCCAGTACTTC | CASSESAGRGETQYF
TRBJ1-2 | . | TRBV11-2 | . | TGTGCCAGCAGTCTCGGGACACCGGAGGTGTACTATGGGTACACCTTC | CASSLGTPEVYYGYTF
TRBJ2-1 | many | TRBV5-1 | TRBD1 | TGCGCCAGCAGCTTTTCGGGCAGGGGGTTCGATGAGCAGTTCTTC | CASSFSGRGFDEQFF
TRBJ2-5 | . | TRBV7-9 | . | TGTGCCAGCGGCTCACGTGCCCGGCAAGAGACCCAGTACTTC | CASGSRARQETQYF
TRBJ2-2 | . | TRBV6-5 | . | TGTGCCAGCAGCGCCTGGCTGGGCCATCGGGGCACCGGGGACCTGTTTTTT | CASSAWLGHRGTGDLFF
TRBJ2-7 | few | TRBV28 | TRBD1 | TGTGCCAGCAGTCGGGACAGGGCGAGCTCCTATGAGCAGTACTTC | CASSRDRASSYEQYF
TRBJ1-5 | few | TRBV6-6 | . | TGTGCCACCAAGAGGGGCCCTGGGTCATGGCCCCAGCATTTT | CATKRGPGSWPQHF
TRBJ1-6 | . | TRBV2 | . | TGTGCCCGCAGTGGAGGGAGATCCTCACCCCTCCACTTT | CARSGGRSSPLHF
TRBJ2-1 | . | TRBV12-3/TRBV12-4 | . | TGTGCCAGCAGTTTGAATCGGGGCATTGAGCAGTTCTTC | CASSLNRGIEQFF
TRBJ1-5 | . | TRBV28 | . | TGTGCCAGCAGTTTTGTGGATTACACAGATACACAGCATTTT | CASSFVDYTDTQHF
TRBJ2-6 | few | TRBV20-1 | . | TGCAGTGCTAGCAGGGGGGCGCAGGGGGGTTACAACGTCCTGACTTTC | CSASRGAQGGYNVLTF
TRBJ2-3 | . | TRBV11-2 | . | TGTGTCAGCAGCTTAGGGGGACTAAGGTACACATCAGATACGCAGTATTTT | CVSSLGGLRYTSDTQYF
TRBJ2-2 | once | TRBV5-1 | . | TGCGCCTGCAGCTTGGGGACCGGGACCCACACCTGGGAGCTGTTTTTT | CACSLGTGTHTWELFF
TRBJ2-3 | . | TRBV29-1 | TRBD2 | TGCAGCGTTCCCGTGACTAGCGGGAGATGGACAGATACGCAGTATTTT | CSVPVTSGRWTDTQYF
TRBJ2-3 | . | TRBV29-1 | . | TGCAGCGTTGGCATGGGTATGCAGTATTTT | CSVGMGMQYF
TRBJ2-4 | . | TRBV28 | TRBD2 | TGTGCCAGCGAGGGACTAGCCAAAAACATTAAGTACTTC | CASEGLAKNIKYF
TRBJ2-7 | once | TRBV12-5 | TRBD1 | TGTGCTAGTGGTTATGACAGGGGTTACGAGCAATACTTC | CASGYDRGYEQYF
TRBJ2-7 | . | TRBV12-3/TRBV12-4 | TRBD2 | TGTACCAGCAGTTTGGTCGCTAGCGGGAGGGACTCCTACGAACAGTGCTTC | CTSSLVASGRDSYEQCF
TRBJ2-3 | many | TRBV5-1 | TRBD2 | TGCGCCAGTAACCCGGGAGGGGTCCCAGATACGCAGTATTTT | CASNPGGVPDTQYF
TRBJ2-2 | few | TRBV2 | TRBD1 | TGTGCCAGCAGGGACAGGGAGGCCGGGGAGCTGTTTTTT | CASRDREAGELFF
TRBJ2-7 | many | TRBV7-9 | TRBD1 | TGTGCCAGCAGCCTGGGGACAGGGTTCGACTACGAGCAGTACTTC | CASSLGTGFDYEQYF
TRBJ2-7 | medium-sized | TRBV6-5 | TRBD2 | TGTGCCAGCAGTAAAGCGGGAGGGCCATACGAGCAGTACTTC | CASSKAGGPYEQYF
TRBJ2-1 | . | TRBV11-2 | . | TGTGTCAGCAGCCAAGAATTAGGGAAGAATGAGCAGTTCTTC | CVSSQELGKNEQFF
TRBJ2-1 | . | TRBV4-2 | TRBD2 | TGTGCCAGCAGCCAGGCGCTAGCGGGAGCCCCCAATGAGCAGCTCTTC | CASSQALAGAPNEQLF
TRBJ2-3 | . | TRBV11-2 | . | TGTGCCAGCAACTTAGTAAACCGCAGCAGAGATACGCAGTATTTT | CASNLVNRSRDTQYF
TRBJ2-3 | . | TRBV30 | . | TGTGTTTGGAGTGCCAAGGGGCCAGATACGCAGTATTTT | CVWSAKGPDTQYF
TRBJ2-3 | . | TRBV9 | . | TGTGCCAGCAGCGCAGCGGCGGAGAGCATAGATACGCAGTATTTT | CASSAAAESIDTQYF
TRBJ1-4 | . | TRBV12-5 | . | TGTGCTAGTGGTTTGGGAAGTACAACTAATGAGAAACTGTTTTTT | CASGLGSTTNEKLFF
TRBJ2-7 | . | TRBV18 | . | TGTGCCAGCACCCGGGAAGGAGACAGCTCCTACAAGCAGTACTTC | CASTREGDSSYKQYF
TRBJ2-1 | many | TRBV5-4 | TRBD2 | TGTGCCAGCAGCTTGGGGACTAGCGGGAGTACCTACAATGAGCAGTTCTTC | CASSLGTSGSTYNEQFF
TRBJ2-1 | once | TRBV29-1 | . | TGCAGCGCTGAAGGTGGACCCGGTTCCTACAATGAGCAGTTCTTC | CSAEGGPGSYNEQFF
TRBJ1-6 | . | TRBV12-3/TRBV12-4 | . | TGTGCCAGCAGTTTGGAGGGGCGGTATTCACCCCTCCACTTT | CASSLEGRYSPLHF
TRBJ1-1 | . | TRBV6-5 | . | TGTGCCTGCAGTTACGCCGGGGGAGTTGCCACTGAAGCTTCCTTT | CACSYAGGVATEASF
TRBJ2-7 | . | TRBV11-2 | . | TGTGCCAGGAGCTTAGCATCGGGGGCAGGAGGCTACGGGCAGTACTTC | CARSLASGAGGYGQYF
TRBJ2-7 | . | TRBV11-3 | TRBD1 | TGTGCAAGCAGCCCCGGGACAGTGGGCAACTACGAGCACTACTTC | CASSPGTVGNYEHYF
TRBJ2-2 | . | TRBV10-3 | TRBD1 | TGTGCCATCAGGGACAGGGGGAAACACACCGGGAAGCTGTTTTTT | CAIRDRGKHTGKLFF
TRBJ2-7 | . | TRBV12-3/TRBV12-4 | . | TGTGCCAGCAGGCTACGGGGGGCCCTCTATGAGCAGTACTTC | CASRLRGALYEQYF
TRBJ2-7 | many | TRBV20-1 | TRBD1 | TGCAGTGCCGGGGGACAGGGGGCCATCGGGACGTACGAGCAGTACTTC | CSAGGQGAIGTYEQYF
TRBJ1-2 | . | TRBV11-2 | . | TGTGCCAGCACGGACACAATGGACCCGGACCATGGCTACACCTTC | CASTDTMDPDHGYTF
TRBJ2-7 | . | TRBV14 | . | TGTGCCAGCGGCCGAGATGGGGTGGGTCCCGTGCTAGAGCAGTACTTC | CASGRDGVGPVLEQYF
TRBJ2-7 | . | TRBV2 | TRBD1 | TGTGCCAGCAGTGCTGACCAGGGGGCTCGCGAGCAGTACTTC | CASSADQGAREQYF
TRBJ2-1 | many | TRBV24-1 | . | TGTGCCACCAGTCCTGACGCCCTCGGGGCCGGTGAGCAGTTCTTC | CATSPDALGAGEQFF
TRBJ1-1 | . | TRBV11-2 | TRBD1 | TGTACCAGTAACCCCCAAGGGACAGGGTCGGGACTTGCTGAAGCTTTCTTT | CTSNPQGTGSGLAEAFF
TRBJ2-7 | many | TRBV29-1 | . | TGCAGCGTTGGAGCCTTTGGTCCCTACGAGCAGTACTTC | CSVGAFGPYEQYF
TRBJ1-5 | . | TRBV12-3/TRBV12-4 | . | TGTGCCAGCAGTTTAGGGAAGAATCAGCCCCGGCATTTT | CASSLGKNQPRHF
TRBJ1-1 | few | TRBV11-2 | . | TGTGTCAGCAGCTTACTTGGGAACACTGAAGCTTCCTTT | CVSSLLGNTEASF
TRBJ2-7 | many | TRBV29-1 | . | TGCAGCGTTAAGAGGGGGACCTACGAGCAGTACTTC | CSVKRGTYEQYF
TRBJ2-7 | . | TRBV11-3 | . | TGTGCCAGCAGCCCCGTGACAGGAGGCAACTACGAGCATTACTTC | CASSPVTGGNYEHYF
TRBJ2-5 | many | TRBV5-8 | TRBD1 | TGTGCCAGCAGCTTCCGGACAGGGGGCGTGGAGACCCAGTACTTC | CASSFRTGGVETQYF
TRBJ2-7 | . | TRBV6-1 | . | TGTGCTAGCAGCATCCGGGACTCCTACTACGGGCAGTACTTC | CASSIRDSYYGQYF